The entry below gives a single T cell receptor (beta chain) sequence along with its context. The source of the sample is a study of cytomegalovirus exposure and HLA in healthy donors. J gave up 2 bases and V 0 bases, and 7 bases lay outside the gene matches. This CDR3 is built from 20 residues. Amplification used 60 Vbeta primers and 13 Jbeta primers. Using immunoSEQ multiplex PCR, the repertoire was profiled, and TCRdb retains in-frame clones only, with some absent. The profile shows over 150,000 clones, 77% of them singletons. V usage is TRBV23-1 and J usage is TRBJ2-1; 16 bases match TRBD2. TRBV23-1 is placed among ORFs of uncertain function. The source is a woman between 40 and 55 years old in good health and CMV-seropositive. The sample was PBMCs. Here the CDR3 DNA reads TGCGCCAGCAGTCAATCCTCTGGGACTAGCGGGGGGGGTCCCTACAATGAGCAGTTCTTC. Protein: CASSQSSGTSGGGPYNEQFF.